This entry features one T cell receptor beta chain sequence. What it binds is unknown. The data were obtained in a study of T cells in Graves' hyperthyroidism and ophthalmopathy. Overall study findings and caveats: The blood repertoire included most of the expanded thyroid clonotypes above 0.001.

Researchers took RNA transcripts and amplified the TCR beta CDR3 regions from them. An initial round of RT-PCR targeting the TCR CDR3 relied on the HTBI primer set. TCRdb independently ran MiXCR on the multiplex PCR reads; one entry per CDR3 protein. The repertoire holds 500,000 to 800,000 distinct CDR3 sequences, with about 14% as singletons. The authors took PBMCs from over 8.5 ml fresh peripheral blood. This clonotype was obtained from a woman between 50 and 59 years old with Graves' ophthalmopathy. Sequencing was performed on blood.

CDR3 region: CASCKAGVYIQYF. The CDR3 DNA reads as TGTGCCAGCTGCAAAGCGGGAGTATACATTCAGTACTTC. The chain is built from TRBV7-9 and TRBJ2-4; 8 nucleotides align to TRBD2. Germline V gene sequence: CDR1 SEHNR, CDR2 FQNEAQ (reference sequence). The CDR3 is 13 amino acids. The V segment lost 8 bases and the J segment 8 bases; nucleotides outside the gene matches: 8.